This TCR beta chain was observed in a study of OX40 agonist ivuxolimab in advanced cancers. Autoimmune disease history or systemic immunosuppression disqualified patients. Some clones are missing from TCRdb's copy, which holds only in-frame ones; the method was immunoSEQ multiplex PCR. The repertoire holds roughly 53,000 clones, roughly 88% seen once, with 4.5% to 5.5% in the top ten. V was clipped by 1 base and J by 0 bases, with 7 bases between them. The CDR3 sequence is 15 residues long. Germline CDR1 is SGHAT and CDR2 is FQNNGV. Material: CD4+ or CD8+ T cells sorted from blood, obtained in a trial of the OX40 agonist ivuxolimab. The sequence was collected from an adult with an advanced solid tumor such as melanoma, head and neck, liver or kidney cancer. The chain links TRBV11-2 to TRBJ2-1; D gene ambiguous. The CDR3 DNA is TGTGCCAGCAGCTTAGGCAGCCTCTCCTACAATGAGCAGTTCTTC. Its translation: CASSLGSLSYNEQFF.